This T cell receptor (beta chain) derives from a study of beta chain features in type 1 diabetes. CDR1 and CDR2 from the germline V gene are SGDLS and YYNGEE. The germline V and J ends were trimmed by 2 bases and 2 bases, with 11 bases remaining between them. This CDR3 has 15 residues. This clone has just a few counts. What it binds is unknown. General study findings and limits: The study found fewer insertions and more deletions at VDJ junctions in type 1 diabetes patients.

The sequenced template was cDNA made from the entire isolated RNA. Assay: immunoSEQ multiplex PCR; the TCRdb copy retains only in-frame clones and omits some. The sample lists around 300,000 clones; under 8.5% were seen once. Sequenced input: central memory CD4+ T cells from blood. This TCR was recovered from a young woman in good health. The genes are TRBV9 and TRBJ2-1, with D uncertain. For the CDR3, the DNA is TGTGCCAGCAGCGTTGAACCATCTACCTACAATGAGCAGTTCTTC. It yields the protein CASSVEPSTYNEQFF. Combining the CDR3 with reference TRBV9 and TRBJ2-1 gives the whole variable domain DSGVTQTPKHLITATGQRVTLRCSPRSGDLSVYWYQQSLDQGLQFLIQYYNGEERAKGNILERFSAQQFPDLHSELNLSSLELGDSALYFCASSVEPSTYNEQFFGPGTRLTVL.